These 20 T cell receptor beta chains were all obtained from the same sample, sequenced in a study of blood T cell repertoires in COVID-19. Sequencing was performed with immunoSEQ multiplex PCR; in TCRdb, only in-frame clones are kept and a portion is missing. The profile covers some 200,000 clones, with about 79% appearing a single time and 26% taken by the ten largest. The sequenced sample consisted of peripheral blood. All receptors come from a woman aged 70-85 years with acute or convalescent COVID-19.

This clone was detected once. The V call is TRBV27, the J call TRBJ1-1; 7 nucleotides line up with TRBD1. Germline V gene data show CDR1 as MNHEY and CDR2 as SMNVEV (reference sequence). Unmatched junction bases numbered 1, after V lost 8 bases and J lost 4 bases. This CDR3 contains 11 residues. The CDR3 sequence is CASRDSTEAFF. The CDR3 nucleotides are TGTGCCAGCCGGGACAGCACTGAAGCTTTCTTT.

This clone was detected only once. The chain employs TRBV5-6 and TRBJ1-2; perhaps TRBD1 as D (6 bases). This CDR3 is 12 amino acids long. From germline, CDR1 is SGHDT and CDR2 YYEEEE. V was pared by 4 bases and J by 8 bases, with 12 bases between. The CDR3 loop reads CASSRFRGGYTF. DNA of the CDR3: TGTGCCAGCAGCCGTTTCAGGGGCGGCTACACCTTC.

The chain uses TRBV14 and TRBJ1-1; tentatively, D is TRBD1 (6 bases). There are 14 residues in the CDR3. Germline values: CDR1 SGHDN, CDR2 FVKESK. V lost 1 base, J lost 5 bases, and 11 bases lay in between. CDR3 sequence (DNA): TGTGCCAGCAGCCAAGCGAACAGGGAAACTGAAGCTTTCTTT. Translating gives CASSQANRETEAFF.

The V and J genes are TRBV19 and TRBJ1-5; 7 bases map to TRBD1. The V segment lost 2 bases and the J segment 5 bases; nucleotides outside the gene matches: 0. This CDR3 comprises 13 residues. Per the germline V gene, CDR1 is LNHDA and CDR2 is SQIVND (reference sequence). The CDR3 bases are TGTGCCAGTAGTATACAGGGGGATCAGCCCCAGCATTTT. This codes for CASSIQGDQPQHF.

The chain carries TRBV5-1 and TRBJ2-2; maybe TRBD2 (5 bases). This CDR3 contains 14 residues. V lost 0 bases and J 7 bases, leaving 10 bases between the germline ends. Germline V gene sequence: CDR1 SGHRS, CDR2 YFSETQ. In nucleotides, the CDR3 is TGCGCCAGCAGCTTGGAAGGTGCGGGCGGGGAGCTGTTTTTT. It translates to CASSLEGAGGELFF.

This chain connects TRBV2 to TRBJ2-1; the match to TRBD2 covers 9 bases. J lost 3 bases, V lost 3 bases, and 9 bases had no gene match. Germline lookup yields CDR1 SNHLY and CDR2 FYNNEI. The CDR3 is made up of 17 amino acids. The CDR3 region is CASSDGAGGSLYNEQFF. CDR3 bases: TGTGCCAGCAGTGACGGGGCGGGGGGGAGTCTCTACAATGAGCAGTTCTTC.

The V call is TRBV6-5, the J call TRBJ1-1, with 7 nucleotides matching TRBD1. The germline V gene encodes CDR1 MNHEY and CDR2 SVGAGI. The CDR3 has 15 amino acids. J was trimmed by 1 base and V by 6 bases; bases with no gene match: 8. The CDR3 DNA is TGTGCCAGCAGACGCTCGGGACAGCCGAACACTGAAGCTTTCTTT. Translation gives CASRRSGQPNTEAFF.

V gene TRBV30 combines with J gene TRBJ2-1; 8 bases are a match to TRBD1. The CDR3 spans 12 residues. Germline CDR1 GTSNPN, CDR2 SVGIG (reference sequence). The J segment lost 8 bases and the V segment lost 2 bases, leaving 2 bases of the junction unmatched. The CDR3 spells CAWSQGADEQFF. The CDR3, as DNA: TGTGCCTGGAGTCAGGGGGCGGATGAGCAGTTCTTC.

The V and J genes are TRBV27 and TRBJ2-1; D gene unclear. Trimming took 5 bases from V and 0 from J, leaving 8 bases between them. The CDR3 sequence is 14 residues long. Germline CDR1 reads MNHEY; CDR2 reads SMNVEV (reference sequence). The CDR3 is CASSRLSSYNEQFF. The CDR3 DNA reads TGTGCCAGCAGTCGCCTTAGCTCCTACAATGAGCAGTTCTTC.

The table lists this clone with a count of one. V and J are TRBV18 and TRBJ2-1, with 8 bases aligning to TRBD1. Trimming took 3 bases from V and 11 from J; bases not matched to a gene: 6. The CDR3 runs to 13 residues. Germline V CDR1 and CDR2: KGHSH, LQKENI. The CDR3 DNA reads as TGTGCCAGCTCACCGACAGGGGTCCAAAAGCAGTTCTTC. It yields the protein CASSPTGVQKQFF.

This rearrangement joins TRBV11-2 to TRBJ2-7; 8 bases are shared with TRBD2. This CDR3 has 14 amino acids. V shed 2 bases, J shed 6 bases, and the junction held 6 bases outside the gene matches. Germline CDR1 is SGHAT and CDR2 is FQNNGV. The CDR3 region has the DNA TGTGCCAGCAGCTTACAAAGCGGGAGCCCCGAGCAGTACTTC. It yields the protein CASSLQSGSPEQYF. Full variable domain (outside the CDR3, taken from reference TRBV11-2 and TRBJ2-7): EAGVAQSPRYKIIEKRQSVAFWCNPISGHATLYWYQQILGQGPKLLIQFQNNGVVDDSQLPKDRFSAERLKGVDSTLKIQPAKLEDSAVYLCASSLQSGSPEQYFGPGTRLTVT.

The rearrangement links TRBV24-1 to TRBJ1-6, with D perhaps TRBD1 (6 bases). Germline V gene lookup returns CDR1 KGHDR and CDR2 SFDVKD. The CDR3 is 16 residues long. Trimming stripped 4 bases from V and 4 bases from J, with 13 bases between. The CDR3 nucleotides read TGTGCCACCAGTGACCCCGGACAGTCGTATAATTCACCCCTCCACTTT. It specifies CATSDPGQSYNSPLHF.

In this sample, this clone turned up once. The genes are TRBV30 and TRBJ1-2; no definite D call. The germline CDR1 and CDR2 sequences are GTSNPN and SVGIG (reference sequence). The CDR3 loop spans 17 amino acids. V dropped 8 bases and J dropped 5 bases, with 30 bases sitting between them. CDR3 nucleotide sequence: TGTGCCGCCGAACCCCGCCGAGGGCAGCGGCTGGGTTATGGCTACACCTTC. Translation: CAAEPRRGQRLGYGYTF.

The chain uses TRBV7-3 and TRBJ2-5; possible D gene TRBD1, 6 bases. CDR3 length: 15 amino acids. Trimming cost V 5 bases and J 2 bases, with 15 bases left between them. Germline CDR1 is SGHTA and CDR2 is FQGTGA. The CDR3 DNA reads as TGTGCCAGCAGCCCGACCGGACAGAAACAAGAGACCCAGTACTTC. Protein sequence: CASSPTGQKQETQYF.

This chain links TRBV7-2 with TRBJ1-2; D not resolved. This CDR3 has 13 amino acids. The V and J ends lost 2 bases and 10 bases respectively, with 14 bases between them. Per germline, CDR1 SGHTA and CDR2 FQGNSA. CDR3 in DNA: TGTGCCAGCAGCTTAATTAAGGCGGTTCCCTACACCTTC. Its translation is CASSLIKAVPYTF. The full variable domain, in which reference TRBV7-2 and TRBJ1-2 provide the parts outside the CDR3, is GAGVSQSPSNKVTEKGKDVELRCDPISGHTALYWYRQSLGQGLEFLIYFQGNSAPDKSGLPSDRFSAERTGGSVSTLTIQRTQQEDSAVYLCASSLIKAVPYTFGSGTRLTVV.

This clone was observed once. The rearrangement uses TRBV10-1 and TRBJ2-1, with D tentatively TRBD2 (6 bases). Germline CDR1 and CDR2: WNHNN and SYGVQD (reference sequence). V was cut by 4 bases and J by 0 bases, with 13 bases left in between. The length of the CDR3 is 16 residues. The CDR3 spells CASSGGRTSSYNEQFF. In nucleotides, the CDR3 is TGCGCCAGCAGTGGAGGGAGGACAAGCTCCTACAATGAGCAGTTCTTC.

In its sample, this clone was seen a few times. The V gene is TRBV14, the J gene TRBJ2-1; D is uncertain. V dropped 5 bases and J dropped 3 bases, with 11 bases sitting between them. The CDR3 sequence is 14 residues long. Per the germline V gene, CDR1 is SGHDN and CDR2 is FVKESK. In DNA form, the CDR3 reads TGTGCCAGCAGCGCAAGCTCGGTCTACAATGAGCAGTTCTTC. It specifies CASSASSVYNEQFF.

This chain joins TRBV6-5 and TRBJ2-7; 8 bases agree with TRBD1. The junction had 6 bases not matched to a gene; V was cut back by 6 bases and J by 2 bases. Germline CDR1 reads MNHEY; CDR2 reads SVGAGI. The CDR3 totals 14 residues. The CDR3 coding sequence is TGTGCCAGCAGCAGGACAGGGACCACCTACGAGCAGTACTTC. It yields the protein CASSRTGTTYEQYF.

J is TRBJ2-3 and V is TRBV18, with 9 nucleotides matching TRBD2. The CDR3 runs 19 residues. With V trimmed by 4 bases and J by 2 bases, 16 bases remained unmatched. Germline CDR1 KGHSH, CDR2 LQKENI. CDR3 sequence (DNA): TGTGCCAGCTCACTCGGCCGGTATAGCGGGAGTGAGGACACAGATACGCAGTATTTT. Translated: CASSLGRYSGSEDTDTQYF.

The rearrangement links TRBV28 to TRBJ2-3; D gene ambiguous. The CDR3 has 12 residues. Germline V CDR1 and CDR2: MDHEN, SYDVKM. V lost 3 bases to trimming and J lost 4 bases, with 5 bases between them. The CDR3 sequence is CASSFVADTQYF. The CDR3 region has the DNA TGTGCCAGCAGTTTCGTCGCAGATACGCAGTATTTT.